The rows below give T cell receptor beta chains drawn from one sample of a study of T cells expressing NK-cell markers. From the 5' RACE reads, TCRdb lists one entry per CDR3 protein and no DNA. This listing includes a few hundred thousand distinct CDR3 sequences. The sample taken for sequencing was blood T cells: a sorted CD56 or NKG2C T cell subset, CD4+ or CD8+ T cells, or bulk PBMC T cells (not recorded which). The receptors were sampled from a man between 18 and 35 years old in good health. Each CDR3 is given with its conserved first and last residue. Each record gives: J gene, V gene, CDR3 protein.

>TRBJ2-2|TRBV5-1
CASSLVLMVLGGELFF
>TRBJ2-1|TRBV5-6
CASSPGTSGRDYNEQFF
>TRBJ1-6|TRBV20-1
CSARGTTGTGSPLHF
>TRBJ2-1|TRBV5-5
CASSFFGTGDNEQFF
>TRBJ2-3|TRBV29-1
CSEKTSKSTDTQYF
>TRBJ2-1|TRBV7-8
CASKPISSGAYNEQFF
>TRBJ1-2|TRBV12-3/TRBV12-4
CASTRQLSGGYTF
>TRBJ2-1|TRBV19
CASRSPGQSYNEQFF
>TRBJ1-5|TRBV12-3/TRBV12-4
CASSRSFEPQHF
>TRBJ2-3|TRBV12-3/TRBV12-4
CASSFFEGPQYF
>TRBJ2-3|TRBV20-1
CSARVRTDTQYF
>TRBJ2-1|TRBV28
CASSPGPGGYNEQFF
>TRBJ2-2|TRBV28
CASSSSRPRTATGELFF
>TRBJ2-1|TRBV29-1
CSVVVRLAGVHEQFF
>TRBJ1-2|TRBV5-1
CASSPSAVNGYTF
>TRBJ2-1|TRBV25-1
CASSERREGLNEQFF
>TRBJ2-6|TRBV3-1
CASSSLPGQSFSGANVLTF
>TRBJ1-4|TRBV9
CASSLPGTATNEKLFF
>TRBJ2-1|TRBV7-9
CASSLVGVRINNEQFF
>TRBJ2-3|TRBV11-3
CASSPSGWGARTDTQYF
>TRBJ2-6|TRBV24-1
CATSSSIMNSGANVLTF
>TRBJ1-5|TRBV20-1
CSARPYRGRNQPQHF
>TRBJ2-1|TRBV14
CASSQTTRLFPFF
>TRBJ2-2|TRBV6-1
CASALAGWLSGGHGELFF
>TRBJ1-5|TRBV5-6
CASSDTGGNQPQHF
>TRBJ1-5|TRBV10-3
CAIGTSGQAGQPQHF
>TRBJ2-1|TRBV4-2
CASSSTDSYNEQFF
>TRBJ1-1|TRBV12-3/TRBV12-4
CATREGGRTEAFF
>TRBJ2-5|TRBV20-1
CSAPRRQGALETQYF
>TRBJ2-2|TRBV11-1
CASSFKGNTGELFF
>TRBJ2-1|TRBV10-3
CAISELEGRLGNEQFF
>TRBJ2-7|TRBV27
CASSSPLGSGYEQYF
>TRBJ2-5|TRBV27
CASMGLGSEETQYF
>TRBJ2-5|TRBV21-1
CASSGGPAAGETQYF
>TRBJ1-1|TRBV20-1
CSARETGWTEAFF
>TRBJ2-1|TRBV6-5
CASSYKALRYNEQFF
>TRBJ1-5|TRBV10-3
CAISDGQGGQPQHF
>TRBJ1-5|TRBV20-1
CSASYTRARGQPQHF
>TRBJ1-2|TRBV27
CASYGSTNYGYTF
>TRBJ2-5|TRBV4-1
CASSQGSRWKETQYF
>TRBJ2-1|TRBV10-3
CAIRPGTTGDEQFF
>TRBJ2-4|TRBV10-3
CAISESGSTENIQYF
>TRBJ2-2|TRBV29-1
CSGGGLTNTGELFF
>TRBJ2-2|TRBV6-2/TRBV6-3
CASSYPLRQADTGELFF
>TRBJ1-4|TRBV7-2
CASSPTVGTGNEKLFF